A selection of T cell receptor beta chains follows, all from one sample in a study of CD8+CD57+ T cells in acquired aplastic anemia. Via MiXCR, TCRdb re-called the reads, giving one row per CDR3 protein. The profile shows some 170,000 distinct CDR3 sequences, roughly 48% of them singletons. Sample: sorted CD4+, CD8+, or CD8+CD57+ T cells (not recorded which) from PBMCs. The source is a human donor in good health. Each CDR3 is given with its conserved first and last residue. Fields, in order: V gene, D gene, clone size, J gene, CDR3 DNA, CDR3 protein. D genes are given only for firm matches. Expanded clones get a size class; other rows say once, few or many, or leave the size out.

>TRBV19|NA|NA|TRBJ1-5
TGTGCCAGTAGTATTCTGGGAAGGGGCAATCAGCCCCAGCATTTT
CASSILGRGNQPQHF
>TRBV19|NA|NA|TRBJ1-6
TGTGCCAGTAGTACGGGATCAGGGGATTCACCCCTCCACTTT
CASSTGSGDSPLHF
>TRBV20-1|NA|NA|TRBJ1-2
TGCAGTGCTAAAGACGTCCGGGAATATGGCTACACCTTC
CSAKDVREYGYTF
>TRBV20-1|NA|NA|TRBJ2-7
TGCAGTGCTAGAGGGCAGGGGGGATTCGGCGAGCAGTACTTC
CSARGQGGFGEQYF
>TRBV19|NA|NA|TRBJ2-7
TGTGCCAGTAGTATGGGCAAGCCCTACGAGCAGTACTTC
CASSMGKPYEQYF
>TRBV10-3|NA|NA|TRBJ2-7
TGTGCCATCAGTGATCACGGGACGGGGCCGAGTGGGCAGTACTTC
CAISDHGTGPSGQYF
>TRBV24-1|TRBD1|NA|TRBJ2-7
TGTGCCACCAGTGACGCTGGACAGGGCTTCTACGAGCAGTACTTC
CATSDAGQGFYEQYF
>TRBV10-1|TRBD1|NA|TRBJ1-1
TGCGCCAGCAGTGAGTCTGGACAGGGAGCTAACACTGAAGCTTTCTTT
CASSESGQGANTEAFF
>TRBV10-3|NA|NA|TRBJ2-5
TGTGCCATCAGTGGCACTACGGAGACCCAGTACTTC
CAISGTTETQYF
>TRBV7-8|TRBD1|many|TRBJ2-1
TGTGCCAGCAGCTCGACAGGGGCCCTGTTGTACAATGAGCAGTTCTTC
CASSSTGALLYNEQFF
>TRBV10-2|NA|NA|TRBJ1-5
TGCGCCAGCAGTGAGTCGATGTTTAGGCAGGGCGGTCAGCCCCAGCATTTT
CASSESMFRQGGQPQHF
>TRBV15|TRBD1|many|TRBJ2-5
TGTGCCACCAGCAGAGGGACAGGGGGCCAAGAGACCCAGTACTTC
CATSRGTGGQETQYF
>TRBV11-2|TRBD1|NA|TRBJ2-7
TGTGCCAGCAGCCCAGGGACAGGGGGCCCCTACGAGCAGTACTTC
CASSPGTGGPYEQYF
>TRBV7-2|NA|many|TRBJ1-2
TGTGCCAGCACCCCTGCAGGGGTGGCTGGCTACACCTTC
CASTPAGVAGYTF
>TRBV6-2/TRBV6-3|NA|many|TRBJ2-7
TGTGCCAGCAACATGAGGGGTAGAGACTACGAGCAGTACTTC
CASNMRGRDYEQYF
>TRBV5-1|TRBD2|NA|TRBJ2-1
TGCGCCAGCAGCCCACTAGCGGGGTTGGTAAGTGAGCAGTTCTTC
CASSPLAGLVSEQFF
>TRBV10-2|NA|few|TRBJ2-7
TGCGCCAGCAGTGACGTCAAAACCTACGAGCAGTACTTC
CASSDVKTYEQYF
>TRBV15|TRBD1|many|TRBJ1-5
TGTGCCACCAGCAGAGGGGACAGGAATCAGCCCCAGCATTTT
CATSRGDRNQPQHF
>TRBV9|TRBD1|NA|TRBJ2-7
TGTGCCAGCAGCGTAGGAGGGGGACAGGGTAGCTCCTACGAGCAGTACTTC
CASSVGGGQGSSYEQYF
>TRBV11-1|NA|NA|TRBJ2-1
TGTGCCAGCAGCTTAGGGGACGGCATGGGAAATGAGCAGTTCTTC
CASSLGDGMGNEQFF
>TRBV2|NA|NA|TRBJ2-7
TGTGCCAGCAGTTTATCTGGAGACTCCTACGAGCAGTACTTC
CASSLSGDSYEQYF
>TRBV11-2|TRBD2|many|TRBJ2-5
TGTGCCAGCAGCCGGACTAGCGGGGAACAAGAGACCCAGTACTTC
CASSRTSGEQETQYF
>TRBV7-2|TRBD1|few|TRBJ1-1
TGTGCCAGCAGCTCCGGGACAGGGATTGAGACTGAAGCTTTCTTT
CASSSGTGIETEAFF
>TRBV20-1|NA|many|TRBJ1-1
TGCAGCGCGGGGGTGACGAAAAGTAACACTGAAGCTTTCTTT
CSAGVTKSNTEAFF
>TRBV29-1|NA|many|TRBJ2-3
TGCAGCGTTCGGTATTCTCGAGGGGGCACAGATACGCAGTATTTT
CSVRYSRGGTDTQYF
>TRBV9|TRBD2|NA|TRBJ2-5
TGTGCCAGCAGCGGTGGACTAGGATCGGAAGAGACCCAGTACTTC
CASSGGLGSEETQYF
>TRBV10-2|NA|NA|TRBJ2-2
TGCGCCAGCATGTCCCCGGGTAGTAACACCGGGGAGCTGTTTTTT
CASMSPGSNTGELFF
>TRBV11-1|NA|NA|TRBJ1-6
TGTGCCAGCAGCTTAGAGATCACTAACTTCAATTCACCCCTCCACTTT
CASSLEITNFNSPLHF
>TRBV9|NA|NA|TRBJ1-1
TGTGCCAGCAGCGATCAAGTGGACACTGAAGCTTTCTTT
CASSDQVDTEAFF
>TRBV5-1|NA|many|TRBJ1-6
TGCGCCAGCAGCTGGGAGGGTGCACCCCTCCACTTT
CASSWEGAPLHF
>TRBV6-1|TRBD1|many|TRBJ1-1
TGTGCCAGCAGTGATCGACAGGGTGAAGCTTTCTTT
CASSDRQGEAFF
>TRBV15|TRBD1|NA|TRBJ1-2
TGTGCCACCAGCAGCCAAGATCGGGACAGGGGAACGCATGGCTACACCTTC
CATSSQDRDRGTHGYTF
>TRBV12-3/TRBV12-4|NA|NA|TRBJ1-6
TGTGCCAGCAGTTTGTACGGGGGGGGATCACCCCTCCACTTT
CASSLYGGGSPLHF
>TRBV19|NA|many|TRBJ1-1
TGTGCCAGTAAAACGGTGACAGGGAACACTGAAGCTTTCTTT
CASKTVTGNTEAFF
>TRBV29-1|TRBD1|many|TRBJ2-6
TGCAGCGTTTCGGGACAGGGGAATACTGGGGCCAACGTCCTGACTTTC
CSVSGQGNTGANVLTF
>TRBV18|NA|NA|TRBJ1-6
TGTGCCAGCTCACCACTCCAGGGCGATAATTCACCCCTCCACTTT
CASSPLQGDNSPLHF
>TRBV20-1|NA|many|TRBJ1-2
TGCAGTGCGCGAGGGGGATTTGGCTACACCTTC
CSARGGFGYTF
>TRBV7-2|NA|once|TRBJ1-1
TGTGCCAGCAGCCAGACAGGACTAGGGGAATTTCTAGTCTTT
CASSQTGLGEFLVF
>TRBV29-1|TRBD1|many|TRBJ2-1
TGCAGCGTTGAAGTTGACAGGGTCTCCTACAATGAGCAGTTCTTC
CSVEVDRVSYNEQFF
>TRBV20-1|NA|many|TRBJ1-1
TGCAGTGCTCTAAGTGTGGGGGCTACTGAAGCTTTCTTT
CSALSVGATEAFF
>TRBV10-2|NA|NA|TRBJ2-1
TGCGCCAGCAGAGACTTGAGCGGGTTATCGAGGTACAATGAGCAGTTCTTC
CASRDLSGLSRYNEQFF
>TRBV10-2|NA|NA|TRBJ2-6
TGCGCCAGCAGTGCTGGGCCTGGGGCCAACGTCCTGACTTTC
CASSAGPGANVLTF